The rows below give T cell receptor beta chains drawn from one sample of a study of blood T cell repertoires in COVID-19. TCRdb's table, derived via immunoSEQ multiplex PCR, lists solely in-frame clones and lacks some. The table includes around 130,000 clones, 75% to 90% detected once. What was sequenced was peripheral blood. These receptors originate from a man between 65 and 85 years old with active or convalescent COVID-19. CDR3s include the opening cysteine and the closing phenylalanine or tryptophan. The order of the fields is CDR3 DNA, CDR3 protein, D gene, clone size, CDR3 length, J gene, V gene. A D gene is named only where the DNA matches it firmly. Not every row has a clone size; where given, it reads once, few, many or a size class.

TGTGCCAGCAGTTACTCGGGGACAGGATCCTACGAGCAGTACTTC | CASSYSGTGSYEQYF | TRBD1 | . | 15 | TRBJ2-7 | TRBV6-5
TGTGCCAGCAGCCAAGATTGGGGCAGGGGATGGAACACTGAAGCTTTCTTT | CASSQDWGRGWNTEAFF | . | . | 17 | TRBJ1-1 | TRBV14
TGTGCCAGCAGCTTAGTCGGGACAGAAAAACTGTTTTTT | CASSLVGTEKLFF | . | . | 13 | TRBJ1-4 | TRBV7-2
TGTGCCAGTAGTATACAGGGCACTAGCGGGGCCTACAATGAGCAGTTCTTC | CASSIQGTSGAYNEQFF | TRBD2 | . | 17 | TRBJ2-1 | TRBV19
TGTGCCAGTAGTCTAACAGGGGACACTGAAGCTTTCTTT | CASSLTGDTEAFF | TRBD1 | . | 13 | TRBJ1-1 | TRBV19
TGTGCCAGTAGTGCGACAGGGCGGAACACTGAAGCTTTCTTT | CASSATGRNTEAFF | TRBD1 | . | 14 | TRBJ1-1 | TRBV19
TGTGCCAGCAGTTTATGGTCTAGCGGGAGGTTTATCTCCGGGGAGCTGTTTTTT | CASSLWSSGRFISGELFF | TRBD2 | . | 18 | TRBJ2-2 | TRBV28
TGTGCCAGCTCACCACCGTCGAGCACCGGGGAGCTGTTTTTT | CASSPPSSTGELFF | . | once | 14 | TRBJ2-2 | TRBV18
TGTGCCAGCAGTTACTCGAGCGGTCCATCATCGGCCCAGCATTTT | CASSYSSGPSSAQHF | . | . | 15 | TRBJ1-5 | TRBV6-5
TGTGCCAGCAGCCAAGCCGGGGGGGGTCAGCCCCAGCATTTT | CASSQAGGGQPQHF | . | . | 14 | TRBJ1-5 | TRBV3-1/TRBV3-2
TGTGCCAGCAGTTTCTCCGTCCCGCGTACGGATACGCAGTATTTT | CASSFSVPRTDTQYF | . | . | 15 | TRBJ2-3 | TRBV6-5
TGTGCCAGCAGTCCCCGGACTAGTGGGCGGGGGAACACCGGGGAGCTGTTTTTT | CASSPRTSGRGNTGELFF | TRBD2 | . | 18 | TRBJ2-2 | TRBV27
TGTGCCAGCAGCACTACAGGGGGCTCCTACAATGAGCAGTTCTTC | CASSTTGGSYNEQFF | TRBD1 | once | 15 | TRBJ2-1 | TRBV7-3
TGTGCCAGCAGCCAAGCGCAGGGGGCCAATGAGCAGTTCTTC | CASSQAQGANEQFF | TRBD1 | . | 14 | TRBJ2-1 | TRBV14